Listed below are T cell receptor beta chains from one sample, sequenced in a study of beta chain features in type 1 diabetes. Sequencing was performed with immunoSEQ multiplex PCR; in TCRdb, only in-frame clones are kept and a portion is missing. The sample lists 300,000 to 350,000 clones, roughly 8.8% occurring once. The material sequenced was central memory CD4+ T cells from blood. These receptors all come from a man between 25 and 39 years old with type 1 diabetes. CDR3s include the opening cysteine and the closing phenylalanine or tryptophan. The D gene is left open where the match is weak. Clone size is not always given. Where it is, it says once, few, many or a class for expanded clones.

j_call clone_size v_call d_call cdr3_aa cdr3_nt
TRBJ2-5 few TRBV13 TRBD2 CASSLAGGRLETQYF TGTGCCAGCAGTCTAGCGGGGGGGCGATTAGAGACCCAGTACTTC
TRBJ2-5 few TRBV9 - CASSGAPGETQYF TGTGCCAGCAGCGGTGCCCCAGGGGAGACCCAGTACTTC
TRBJ1-2 - TRBV19 - CASSINLSLYGYTF TGTGCCAGTAGTATAAATCTTTCCCTATATGGCTACACCTTC
TRBJ1-5 - TRBV19 - CASVGTDYQMPQHF TGTGCCAGTGTCGGGACTGACTACCAAATGCCCCAGCATTTT
TRBJ2-3 - TRBV10-1 - CASSDPTEADTQYF TGCGCCAGCAGTGACCCGACAGAAGCAGATACGCAGTATTTT
TRBJ1-2 - TRBV27 TRBD1 CASSRRTGGGYTF TGTGCCAGCAGTCGGAGGACAGGAGGAGGCTACACCTTC
TRBJ2-7 few TRBV5-1 TRBD2 CASSLGPSSGYEQYF TGCGCCAGCAGCTTGGGGCCATCTAGCGGATACGAGCAGTACTTC
TRBJ2-5 few TRBV28 TRBD1 CASSSYRDRGLETQYF TGTGCCAGCAGTTCCTACCGGGACAGGGGATTGGAGACCCAGTACTTC
TRBJ2-5 - TRBV5-1 - CASSAISGSQETQYF TGCGCCAGCAGCGCCATTTCCGGGTCCCAAGAGACCCAGTACTTC
TRBJ2-3 - TRBV5-1 - CASNFRTDSTDTQYF TGCGCCAGCAACTTCCGGACAGATAGCACAGATACGCAGTATTTT
TRBJ1-3 - TRBV5-1 - CASGVDSSGNTIYF TGCGCCAGCGGAGTTGACAGCTCTGGAAACACCATATATTTT
TRBJ2-7 - TRBV21-1 - CASSKAGTGAYEQYF TGTGCCAGCAGCAAAGCCGGGACAGGGGCCTACGAGCAGTACTTC
TRBJ1-2 few TRBV2 TRBD1 CASSRDRDGYTF TGTGCCAGCAGTCGGGACAGGGATGGCTACACCTTC
TRBJ2-7 - TRBV19 TRBD1 CASSLRTGGTVHEQYF TGTGCCAGTAGTCTAAGGACAGGGGGCACGGTCCACGAGCAGTACTTC
TRBJ2-3 many TRBV7-9 - CASSPGGWDTQYF TGTGCCAGCAGCCCTGGGGGATGGGATACGCAGTATTTT
TRBJ1-2 few TRBV5-5 - CASSFDTAYGYTF TGTGCCAGCAGCTTCGACACAGCCTATGGCTACACCTTC
TRBJ2-5 - TRBV10-3 TRBD2 CAISGTSGGEETQYF TGTGCCATCAGTGGGACTAGCGGGGGTGAAGAGACCCAGTACTTC
TRBJ2-1 few TRBV28 TRBD2 CASRGTSGGAHEQFF TGTGCCAGCAGGGGTACTAGCGGGGGGGCACATGAGCAGTTCTTC
TRBJ1-1 - TRBV5-1 TRBD1 CASSPRAPGQGDGRNTEAFF TGCGCCAGCAGCCCGCGTGCTCCGGGACAGGGGGACGGGCGGAACACTGAAGCTTTCTTT
TRBJ1-4 few TRBV18 - CASSPSRPGLSLGTNEKLFF TGTGCCAGCTCACCAAGTCGTCCAGGCCTAAGTTTGGGGACTAATGAAAAACTGTTTTTT
TRBJ1-6 many TRBV28 - CASTPGSYNSPLHF TGTGCCAGCACTCCTGGCTCCTATAATTCACCCCTCCACTTT
TRBJ2-3 many TRBV7-2 - CASSLDYGGADTQYF TGTGCCAGCAGCTTAGACTACGGAGGGGCAGATACGCAGTATTTT
TRBJ2-3 few TRBV7-2 - CASSLGPGGATDTQYF TGTGCCAGCAGCTTGGGGCCCGGCGGGGCAACAGATACGCAGTATTTT
TRBJ2-7 few TRBV10-3 - CAISESAAFSYEQYF TGTGCCATCAGTGAGTCGGCAGCTTTTTCCTACGAGCAGTACTTC
TRBJ2-3 - TRBV5-1 TRBD2 CASSLAGGSTDTQYF TGCGCCAGCAGCTTGGCGGGGGGGAGCACAGATACGCAGTATTTT
TRBJ2-1 many TRBV25-1 - CASTDTAFHNEQFF TGTGCCAGCACTGACACCGCGTTCCACAATGAGCAGTTCTTC
TRBJ2-5 few TRBV7-2 - CASSLSRAETQYF TGTGCCAGCAGCTTGTCCAGGGCGGAGACCCAGTACTTC
TRBJ2-2 many TRBV7-9 TRBD2 CASSHRREGTGELFF TGTGCCAGCAGCCATAGACGGGAGGGCACCGGGGAGCTGTTTTTT
TRBJ2-7 few TRBV11-2 - CASSSGLWVSEQYF TGTGCCAGCAGCTCTGGTTTATGGGTGAGCGAGCAGTACTTC
TRBJ1-1 few TRBV30 - CAWRGGLNTEAFF TGTGCCTGGAGGGGCGGTTTGAACACTGAAGCTTTCTTT
TRBJ1-4 few TRBV7-2 - CASSLGQSLFF TGTGCCAGCAGCTTAGGACAGTCACTGTTTTTT
TRBJ2-7 - TRBV7-2 - CASSPRPLAAYEQYF TGTGCCAGCAGCCCTCGGCCACTGGCAGCCTACGAGCAGTACTTC
TRBJ2-7 - TRBV10-3 - CAIRTEGREQYF TGTGCCATCCGGACAGAGGGGCGCGAGCAGTACTTC
TRBJ2-4 few TRBV4-3 TRBD1 CASSQGGTDQNIQYF TGCGCCAGCAGCCAAGGGGGGACAGACCAAAACATTCAGTACTTC
TRBJ2-7 - TRBV11-2 - CASSLVQNYEQYF TGTGCCAGCAGCTTAGTCCAAAACTACGAGCAGTACTTC
TRBJ1-1 many TRBV5-6 TRBD1 CASSPAGQMNTEAFF TGTGCCAGCAGCCCGGCGGGACAGATGAACACTGAAGCTTTCTTT
TRBJ2-2 - TRBV9 - CASSAYGTGELFF TGTGCCAGCAGCGCTTATGGCACCGGGGAGCTGTTTTTT
TRBJ2-7 - TRBV5-1 - CASKERSLGYEQYF TGCGCCAGCAAAGAACGGAGTCTGGGCTACGAGCAGTACTTC
TRBJ2-1 few TRBV19 - CASSLLYGTNEQFF TGTGCCAGTAGCCTCCTATACGGGACGAATGAGCAGTTCTTC
TRBJ2-3 many TRBV5-4 - CASSHDRADTQYF TGTGCCAGCAGCCATGACAGAGCCGATACGCAGTATTTT
TRBJ1-5 - TRBV29-1 TRBD1 CSVGDRGNQPQHF TGCAGCGTTGGGGACAGAGGCAATCAGCCCCAGCATTTT
TRBJ2-1 - TRBV30 TRBD1 CAWSRGQGRGNEQFF TGTGCCTGGAGTAGGGGACAGGGTCGGGGCAATGAGCAGTTCTTC
TRBJ1-1 many TRBV7-2 - CASSLALGGSTEAFF TGTGCCAGCAGCTTAGCGCTAGGGGGATCCACTGAAGCTTTCTTT
TRBJ2-1 - TRBV7-9 TRBD2 CASSLPYGGAREQFF TGTGCCAGCAGCCTTCCCTACGGGGGGGCCAGGGAGCAGTTCTTC
TRBJ2-1 few TRBV11-3 - CASSVRGPYNEQFF TGTGCCAGCAGCGTCCGGGGGCCTTACAATGAGCAGTTCTTC